This T cell receptor beta chain was recovered during a study of T cell responses to AZD1222 COVID-19 vaccine. Study conclusions and caveats: Unmutated regions of variants are reportedly targeted by nearly half of spike-specific TCRs. Elevations in Spike-specific TCR breadth and depth followed administration of two AZD1222 doses. Only a handful of AZD1222 recipients tested seropositive at baseline.

Assay used: immunoSEQ multiplex PCR; TCRdb lists only in-frame clones, some missing. The table includes 90,000 to 110,000 clones, about 89% detected once. In germline, CDR1 is SGHKS, CDR2 YYEKEE (reference sequence). The CDR3 extends over 13 amino acids. The V gene lost 4 bases and the J gene lost 3 bases, with 10 bases spanning the gap. A remark on this clone: Antigen: not known.

Here the sequenced sample was peripheral blood, taken 28 days after the second AZD1222 dose. The clonotype originates from an adult who received the AZD1222 COVID-19 vaccine. The chain uses TRBV5-5 and TRBJ1-1, with D possibly TRBD1 on 6 matching bases. The CDR3 spells CASSTGPHTEAFF. In DNA, the CDR3 is TGTGCCAGCAGCACAGGGCCCCACACTGAAGCTTTCTTT. The full variable domain, rest sourced from reference TRBV5-5 and TRBJ1-1, is DAGVTQSPTHLIKTRGQQVTLRCSPISGHKSVSWYQQVLGQGPQFIFQYYEKEERGRGNFPDRFSARQFPNYSSELNVNALLLGDSALYLCASSTGPHTEAFFGQGTRLTVV.